The 23 T cell receptor beta chains in this list originate from one sample, sequenced in a study of T cells in localized non-small cell lung cancer. Sequencing was performed with immunoSEQ multiplex PCR; in TCRdb, only in-frame clones are kept and a portion is missing. The sample has about 83,000 clones; 75% to 85% are singletons. The specimen comprised peripheral blood, sampled before any cancer treatment. These receptors all stem from a female donor aged 60 or older with stage I lung adenocarcinoma.

This clone was counted at least ten times. V usage is TRBV13 and J usage is TRBJ2-1; the match to TRBD2 covers 8 bases. Germline loops: CDR1 PRHDT, CDR2 FYEKMQ (reference sequence). There are 17 residues in the CDR3. V was clipped by 4 bases and J by 8 bases; unmatched bases: 16. The CDR3 nucleotides are TGTGCCAGCAGCTCCCGGGAAGCGGGGGTCCCACCGGATGAGCAGTTCTTC. Protein sequence: CASSSREAGVPPDEQFF.

This clone was counted a few times. The chain has TRBV5-1 and TRBJ1-5, with D uncertain. The CDR3 sequence is 13 residues long. Per germline, CDR1 SGHRS and CDR2 YFSETQ. V lost 2 bases and J 1 base, leaving 4 bases between the germline ends. The DNA of the CDR3 is TGCGCCAGCAGCTTACTAAGCAATCAGCCCCAGCATTTT. The encoded protein is CASSLLSNQPQHF.

The chain has TRBV10-3 and TRBJ1-4, with D possibly matching TRBD1 (6 bases). Germline V gives CDR1 ENHRY, CDR2 SYGVKD. This CDR3 contains 14 residues. V was trimmed by 8 bases and J by 2 bases, leaving 12 bases between them. In nucleotides, the CDR3 is TGTGCCATCGGGCAGGGGAGGACTAATGAAAAACTGTTTTTT. It encodes CAIGQGRTNEKLFF.

The chain has TRBV13 and TRBJ2-3, with 14 bases aligning to TRBD2. The V and J ends lost 4 bases and 6 bases, in that order; junction bases with no gene match: 15. Per germline, CDR1 PRHDT and CDR2 FYEKMQ (reference sequence). The CDR3 is 19 residues long. The CDR3 protein is CASSSFSGTSGRRVDTQYF. The CDR3, as DNA: TGTGCCAGCAGCTCATTTTCCGGGACTAGCGGGAGACGAGTGGATACGCAGTATTTT. The entire variable domain, with the rest obtained from reference TRBV13 and TRBJ2-3, is as follows: AAGVIQSPRHLIKEKRETATLKCYPIPRHDTVYWYQQGPGQDPQFLISFYEKMQSDKGSIPDRFSAQQFSDYHSELNMSSLELGDSALYFCASSSFSGTSGRRVDTQYFGPGTRLTVL.

The V gene is TRBV5-1, the J gene TRBJ2-6; no definite D call. The V gene's germline CDR1 is SGHRS and CDR2 YFSETQ. CDR3 length: 14 amino acids. V was clipped by 2 bases and J by 0 bases, with 3 bases between them. Here the CDR3 reads CASSFASGANVLTF. Written as DNA, the CDR3 is TGCGCCAGCAGCTTTGCCTCTGGGGCCAACGTCCTGACTTTC. The full variable domain, completed using reference TRBV5-1 and TRBJ2-6, is KAGVTQTPRYLIKTRGQQVTLSCSPISGHRSVSWYQQTPGQGLQFLFEYFSETQRNKGNFPGRFSGRQFSNSRSEMNVSTLELGDSALYLCASSFASGANVLTFGAGSRLTVL.

In DNA, the CDR3 is TGTGCCAGTAGTCCACGGACCCGCTTCCCTGAGCAGTACTTC. Protein product: CASSPRTRFPEQYF. The genes are TRBV19 and TRBJ2-7; D uncertain. The CDR3 is made up of 14 amino acids. Germline V gene data show CDR1 as LNHDA and CDR2 as SQIVND (reference sequence). The ends were cut back, 5 bases at V and 7 bases at J, with 18 bases in the middle.

The J gene is TRBJ2-3, the V gene TRBV4-3, with D possibly being TRBD1 (5 bases). The germline gives CDR1 LGHNA, CDR2 YSLEER. V was trimmed by 0 bases and J by 1 base, leaving 8 bases between them. This CDR3 spans 15 amino acids. As DNA, the CDR3 is TGCGCCAGCAGCCAAGAAGGGGTTCGCACAGATACGCAGTATTTT. Its translation is CASSQEGVRTDTQYF.

V is TRBV30 and J is TRBJ1-5; D not certain. The CDR3 loop spans 15 amino acids. Trimming removed 0 bases at V and 0 bases at J, with 9 bases between. Germline V lookup: CDR1 GTSNPN, CDR2 SVGIG (reference sequence). The CDR3 nucleotides are TGTGCCTGGAGTGTAGGAGGGATTAGCAATCAGCCCCAGCATTTT. Residues: CAWSVGGISNQPQHF.

This clone appeared a single time. The CDR3 bases are TGCGCCAGCAGGGGGACAGGTTCTGGAAACACCATATATTTT. The encoded protein is CASRGTGSGNTIYF. The chain couples TRBV5-1 to TRBJ1-3, with 8 bases fitting TRBD1. This CDR3 is 14 amino acids long. The V gene end was trimmed by 5 bases and the J gene end by 1 base; junction bases not matched to a gene: 2. Germline CDR1 and CDR2: SGHRS and YFSETQ.

CDR3 sequence (DNA): TGTGCCAGCAGCTTCGGCGGTGAAATCAATGAGCAGTTCTTC. It yields the protein CASSFGGEINEQFF. The chain couples TRBV7-3 to TRBJ2-1; D call uncertain. Germline V gives CDR1 SGHTA, CDR2 FQGTGA. The CDR3 totals 14 residues. V lost 3 bases and J 6 bases, leaving 12 bases between the germline ends.

The chain has TRBV6-5 and TRBJ1-6, with 8 positions matching TRBD1. From germline, CDR1 is MNHEY and CDR2 SVGAGI. Trimming cost V 6 bases and J 11 bases; bases outside gene matches: 6. This CDR3 has 13 residues. The CDR3 region is CASRSRGRTPLHF. The CDR3 coding sequence is TGTGCCAGCAGGTCCAGGGGGCGGACACCCCTCCACTTT.

This clone was picked up one time. The chain uses TRBV7-8 and TRBJ2-5, with D perhaps matching TRBD2 (6 bases). Trimming left V 2 bases short and J 1 base short, with 14 bases between. CDR1 SGHVS and CDR2 FQNEAQ come from the germline V gene. CDR3 length: 16 amino acids. The CDR3 loop is CASSLLAVTLQETQYF. CDR3 sequence (DNA): TGTGCCAGCAGCTTATTAGCGGTAACGCTCCAAGAGACCCAGTACTTC.

This clone is a singleton in its sample. The chain employs TRBV4-1 and TRBJ1-5, with D unclear. CDR3 size: 17 residues. The V gene lost 1 base and the J gene lost 4 bases, with 17 bases spanning the gap. Germline values: CDR1 MGHRA, CDR2 YSYEKL. DNA for the CDR3: TGCGCCAGCAGCCAAGGCGTCGGGGTGACGGGGAATCAGCCCCAGCATTTT. Translation: CASSQGVGVTGNQPQHF.

The genes are TRBV29-1 and TRBJ2-5; D is ambiguous. V lost 3 bases to trimming and J lost 1 base, with 12 bases between them. The CDR3 contains 14 residues. Germline V lookup: CDR1 SQVTM, CDR2 ANQGSEA. In DNA form, the CDR3 reads TGCAGCGTTGATGCTCAGGCAGGCCAAGAGACCCAGTACTTC. This sequence encodes CSVDAQAGQETQYF.

This clone was seen a single time. The chain has TRBV28 and TRBJ2-2, with 8 bases that match TRBD2. This CDR3 has 14 residues. Germline CDR1 reads MDHEN; CDR2 reads SYDVKM. Losses at the gene ends were 5 bases for V and 3 bases for J; bases not matched to a gene: 2. CDR3 residues: CASSPGGDTGELFF. The DNA for the CDR3 is TGTGCCAGCAGTCCGGGAGGGGACACCGGGGAGCTGTTTTTT.

The V call is TRBV19, the J call TRBJ1-2; D call uncertain. Per the germline V gene, CDR1 is LNHDA and CDR2 is SQIVND (reference sequence). The CDR3 is made up of 12 amino acids. V dropped 10 bases and J dropped 7 bases, with 16 bases sitting between them. The CDR3 is CATGTDGLGYTF. DNA of the CDR3: TGTGCCACCGGTACGGACGGGCTTGGCTACACCTTC.

J is TRBJ2-1 and V is TRBV9, with a weak D call TRBD1 (5 bases). This CDR3 has 15 amino acids. V dropped 2 bases and J dropped 0 bases, with 9 bases sitting between them. Germline V gene data show CDR1 as SGDLS and CDR2 as YYNGEE. CDR3 protein: CASSVDMNSYNEQFF. The CDR3 coding sequence is TGTGCCAGCAGCGTGGACATGAACTCCTACAATGAGCAGTTCTTC.

V is TRBV10-3 and J is TRBJ1-2, with 9 nucleotides matching TRBD1. Germline V CDR1 and CDR2: ENHRY, SYGVKD. The CDR3 runs to 12 residues. With V trimmed by 10 bases and J by 7 bases, 7 bases remained unmatched. DNA of the CDR3: TGTGCCAACCGACAGGGGGGAAGTGGCTACACCTTC. Its protein product is CANRQGGSGYTF.

The gene calls are TRBV6-5 and TRBJ1-1, with D tentatively TRBD1 (5 bases). The CDR3 sequence is 14 residues long. Germline CDR1 reads MNHEY; CDR2 reads SVGAGI. V was cut by 2 bases and J by 5 bases, with 12 bases left in between. The CDR3 region has the DNA TGTGCCAGCAGTTACCGGGGTCGGGGGACTGAAGCTTTCTTT. Its protein is CASSYRGRGTEAFF.

The chain combines TRBV9 with TRBJ2-3; weak D call: TRBD2 (6 bases). Germline V gives CDR1 SGDLS, CDR2 YYNGEE. The CDR3 covers 16 residues. V was cut by 4 bases and J by 0 bases, with 15 bases left in between. The CDR3 protein is CASSPRGGASTDTQYF. CDR3 coding DNA: TGTGCCAGCAGCCCGCGGGGCGGGGCTAGCACAGATACGCAGTATTTT.

There are a few counts of this clone. V is TRBV30 and J is TRBJ1-1; unclear D gene. This CDR3 has 11 amino acids. The V gene's germline CDR1 is GTSNPN and CDR2 SVGIG (reference sequence). The ends were cut back, 5 bases at V and 4 bases at J, with 8 bases in the middle. The CDR3: CAWSPGTEAFF. In nucleotides, the CDR3 is TGTGCCTGGTCACCGGGCACTGAAGCTTTCTTT. Drawing the rest from reference TRBV30 and TRBJ1-1, the complete variable domain is SQTIHQWPATLVQPVGSPLSLECTVEGTSNPNLYWYRQAAGRGLQLLFYSVGIGQISSEVPQNLSASRPQDRQFILSSKKLLLSDSGFYLCAWSPGTEAFFGQGTRLTVV.

The V and J genes are TRBV6-5 and TRBJ2-3, with 10 bases that match TRBD2. Germline V gene sequence: CDR1 MNHEY, CDR2 SVGAGI. V lost 6 bases, J lost 2 bases, and 5 bases stayed unmatched. The CDR3 is made up of 15 amino acids. The CDR3 loop reads CASRLGTSDTDTQYF. In DNA form, the CDR3 reads TGTGCCAGCAGACTAGGGACTAGCGACACAGATACGCAGTATTTT.

The chain couples TRBV29-1 to TRBJ2-5; D is unresolved. This CDR3 comprises 11 residues. V was shortened by 0 bases and J by 8 bases, with 7 bases between the two germline ends. The germline CDR1 and CDR2 sequences are SQVTM and ANQGSEA. In DNA form, the CDR3 reads TGCAGCGTTGAAGACAGGCGTACCCAGTACTTC. This sequence encodes CSVEDRRTQYF.